These 32 T cell receptor beta chains originate from one sample sequenced in a study of blood T cell repertoires in COVID-19. The table came from immunoSEQ multiplex PCR; TCRdb's copy has only in-frame clones and leaves some out. The sample comprises some 210,000 clones, about 83% of which are singletons, and approximately 5.1% rests with the top ten. The sequenced material came from peripheral blood. Receptors originate from a woman in her seventies with active or convalescent COVID-19.

The chain links TRBV9 to TRBJ2-1; D is possibly TRBD1 (5 bases). V was shortened by 0 bases and J by 7 bases, with 11 bases between the two germline ends. This CDR3 has 14 amino acids. Germline V gives CDR1 SGDLS, CDR2 YYNGEE. The CDR3 nucleotides are TGTGCCAGCAGCGTAGGTGGCGACAGAAATGAGCAGTTCTTC. Translating gives CASSVGGDRNEQFF. The full variable domain, its missing parts supplied by reference TRBV9 and TRBJ2-1, is DSGVTQTPKHLITATGQRVTLRCSPRSGDLSVYWYQQSLDQGLQFLIQYYNGEERAKGNILERFSAQQFPDLHSELNLSSLELGDSALYFCASSVGGDRNEQFFGPGTRLTVL.

The chain carries TRBV6-5 and TRBJ1-2, with D uncertain. Per germline, CDR1 MNHEY and CDR2 SVGAGI. Trimming cost V 2 bases and J 0 bases, with 10 bases left between them. The CDR3 totals 15 residues. For the CDR3, the DNA is TGTGCCAGCAGTTACGGGCGAGTAACTAACTATGGCTACACCTTC. Its protein product is CASSYGRVTNYGYTF.

The gene calls are TRBV4-1 and TRBJ1-2, with unresolved D. CDR3 length: 17 residues. Per the germline V gene, CDR1 is MGHRA and CDR2 is YSYEKL. The V end lost 7 bases, the J end lost 4 bases, and 25 bases lay between the germline ends. The CDR3 DNA reads TGCGCCAGCACGAAGGCGGTTGATCGGGGAAAATCCTATGGCTACACCTTC. It is translated as CASTKAVDRGKSYGYTF.

The rearrangement joins TRBV9 to TRBJ2-7; D is possibly TRBD2 (8 bases). The length of the CDR3 is 16 residues. Per the germline V gene, CDR1 is SGDLS and CDR2 is YYNGEE. Trimming shortened V by 4 bases and J by 1 base, and 18 bases separated the two germline ends. The CDR3 sequence is CASSPGGTVESYEQYF. The CDR3 DNA is TGTGCCAGCAGCCCGGGAGGGACAGTTGAATCCTACGAGCAGTACTTC.

V gene TRBV4-1 combines with J gene TRBJ2-7; 9 bases map to TRBD2. V was pared by 1 base and J by 2 bases, with 3 bases of the junction left unmatched. CDR3 length equals 15 residues. Germline loops: CDR1 MGHRA, CDR2 YSYEKL. The DNA of the CDR3 is TGCGCCAGCAGCCAAGGGACTAGCGAAACCTACGAGCAGTACTTC. Its protein product is CASSQGTSETYEQYF.

The chain joins TRBV4-2 to TRBJ2-7, with TRBD1 as a possible D gene (5 bases). Germline V gene lookup returns CDR1 LGHNA and CDR2 YNFKEQ. The CDR3 contains 15 residues. The germline V and J ends were trimmed by 1 base and 3 bases, with 13 bases remaining between them. The CDR3: CASSQAGARYYEQYF. The CDR3 coding sequence is TGTGCCAGCAGCCAAGCTGGGGCCAGATACTACGAGCAGTACTTC.

The rearrangement joins TRBV7-3 to TRBJ2-3; 7 nucleotides line up with TRBD1. Germline values: CDR1 SGHTA, CDR2 FQGTGA. The CDR3 is made up of 13 amino acids. V gave up 3 bases and J gave up 9 bases; unmatched junction bases: 6. The CDR3 sequence: CASSFSQGMTQYF. The CDR3, as DNA: TGTGCCAGCAGCTTCTCACAGGGGATGACGCAGTATTTT.

The CDR3 DNA follows: TGTGCCAGCAGCTTAGGATCTTCCGGGACAGAGGCGCAGTACTTC. As protein: CASSLGSSGTEAQYF. The chain has TRBV7-9 and TRBJ2-7, with 7 positions matching TRBD1. The CDR3 contains 15 residues. Germline V gives CDR1 SEHNR, CDR2 FQNEAQ (reference sequence). V gave up 1 base and J gave up 9 bases; unmatched junction bases: 12.

The chain combines TRBV6-6 with TRBJ2-2; 7 bases are a match to TRBD2. V dropped 6 bases and J dropped 3; count of bases not matched to a gene: 4. There are 14 residues in the CDR3. Germline assignment: CDR1 MNHNY and CDR2 SVGAGI (reference sequence). DNA for the CDR3: TGTGCCAGCAGGAGGCTAGCGGACACCGGGGAGCTGTTTTTT. As protein: CASRRLADTGELFF.

This clone has only a few counts. This chain uses TRBV6-5 with TRBJ1-1; TRBD1 agrees at 10 bases. CDR3 size: 15 residues. Trimming cost V 5 bases and J 1 base; bases outside gene matches: 4. Germline assignment: CDR1 MNHEY and CDR2 SVGAGI. In DNA form, the CDR3 reads TGTGCCAGCAGTACGGGACAGGGGAGGAACACTGAAGCTTTCTTT. Encoded protein: CASSTGQGRNTEAFF.

This chain uses TRBV5-1 with TRBJ1-1; D uncertain. CDR1 SGHRS and CDR2 YFSETQ come from the germline V gene. The CDR3 runs 16 residues. Trimming pared 3 bases from V and 3 bases from J, leaving 18 bases between. For the CDR3, the DNA is TGCGCCAGCAGCTGGACTGACACATCGTTTTACACTGAAGCTTTCTTT. Protein sequence: CASSWTDTSFYTEAFF.

V gene TRBV12-3 or TRBV12-4 combines with J gene TRBJ2-5, with D hard to call. V was cut by 5 bases and J by 3 bases, with 4 bases left in between. The CDR3 is 11 residues long. CDR3 residues: CASSPEETQYF. In DNA, the CDR3 is TGTGCCAGCAGTCCAGAAGAGACCCAGTACTTC.

The V call is TRBV27, the J call TRBJ2-1; the match to TRBD2 covers 12 bases. From germline, CDR1 is MNHEY and CDR2 SMNVEV (reference sequence). This CDR3 contains 15 residues. The V and J ends lost 5 bases and 9 bases, in that order; junction bases with no gene match: 8. CDR3 sequence (DNA): TGTGCCAGCAGTCCCCGGCTAGCGGGGGGGGTTGAGCAGTTCTTC. Residues: CASSPRLAGGVEQFF.

The V and J genes are TRBV6-1 and TRBJ2-1; D may be TRBD1 (5 bases). In germline, CDR1 is MNHNS, CDR2 SASEGT. The CDR3 has 15 amino acids. Trimming left V 2 bases short and J 1 base short, with 9 bases between. In DNA form, the CDR3 reads TGTGCCAGCAGTGAACAGGGCCCTTCCTACAATGAGCAGTTCTTC. Encoded protein: CASSEQGPSYNEQFF.

The V call is TRBV9, the J call TRBJ2-7, with TRBD1 as a possible D gene (6 bases). Trimming removed 4 bases from V and 6 bases from J, with 17 bases in between. The CDR3 is made up of 14 amino acids. Germline V gene data show CDR1 as SGDLS and CDR2 as YYNGEE. The CDR3 reads CASSPRMGAREQYF. The DNA of the CDR3 is TGTGCCAGCAGCCCTCGTATGGGGGCACGCGAGCAGTACTTC.

The rearrangement joins TRBV5-1 to TRBJ2-2, with 7 bases that match TRBD2. Germline-derived CDR1 and CDR2 are SGHRS and YFSETQ. The CDR3 runs to 18 residues. The J segment lost 4 bases and the V segment lost 6 bases, leaving 18 bases of the junction unmatched. The CDR3 nucleotides read TGCGCCAGCACTCAAAGAAGCGGGATACGGTTGCTCACCGGGGAGCTGTTTTTT. Translated: CASTQRSGIRLLTGELFF.

This clone occurred once. This sequence joins TRBV27 and TRBJ2-3, with 9 bases fitting TRBD2. V shed 5 bases and J 0 bases; nucleotides not matched to a gene: 12. Germline assignment: CDR1 MNHEY and CDR2 SMNVEV (reference sequence). The CDR3 extends over 18 amino acids. CDR3 residues: CASSMLAGPLSSTDTQYF. Written as DNA, the CDR3 is TGTGCCAGCAGTATGCTAGCGGGACCTCTATCCAGCACAGATACGCAGTATTTT.

The table lists this clone with a count of one. This chain links TRBV28 with TRBJ2-1; 11 nucleotides match TRBD2. The CDR3 sequence is 15 residues long. Trimming at V came to 5 bases and at J to 7 bases, leaving 7 bases not matched to a gene. Germline CDR1 is MDHEN and CDR2 is SYDVKM. CDR3 sequence (DNA): TGTGCCAGCAGTCCCGATCTAGCGGGAGGTAATGAGCAGTTCTTC. Translation gives CASSPDLAGGNEQFF.

This rearrangement joins TRBV9 to TRBJ2-3; 14 nucleotides agree with TRBD2. CDR1 and CDR2 from the germline V gene are SGDLS and YYNGEE. Trimming removed 4 bases from V and 0 bases from J; junction bases left unmatched: 13. This CDR3 is 20 amino acids long. CDR3 nucleotides: TGTGCCAGCAGCCCCCAGTCTGCGGGACTAGCGGGAGTTAGCACAGATACGCAGTATTTT. Translation: CASSPQSAGLAGVSTDTQYF.

This sequence joins TRBV6-5 and TRBJ2-5, with D possibly matching TRBD2 (5 bases). The V gene lost 6 bases and the J gene lost 2 bases, with 16 bases spanning the gap. The CDR3 consists of 15 residues. Germline V gives CDR1 MNHEY, CDR2 SVGAGI. The CDR3 here is CASRGGFSEQETQYF. Here the CDR3 DNA reads TGTGCCAGCAGAGGCGGGTTCAGCGAGCAAGAGACCCAGTACTTC.

This rearrangement joins TRBV5-1 to TRBJ1-6, with D possibly TRBD1 on 5 matching bases. CDR3 size: 14 residues. V was shortened by 3 bases and J by 5 bases, with 9 bases between the two germline ends. In germline, CDR1 is SGHRS, CDR2 YFSETQ. CDR3 nucleotide sequence: TGCGCCAGCAGCTCGACAGTTAATAATTCACCCCTCCACTTT. This translates into CASSSTVNNSPLHF.

This clone was recorded at least ten times. The genes are TRBV20-1 and TRBJ1-6; no clear D. This CDR3 is 11 amino acids long. Germline CDR1 DFQATT, CDR2 SNEGSKA (reference sequence). Trimming took 4 bases from V and 7 from J, leaving 5 bases between them. The CDR3 reads CSATSNSPLHF. In DNA, the CDR3 is TGCAGTGCTACCTCCAATTCACCCCTCCACTTT.

This sequence joins TRBV19 and TRBJ2-1, with 8 bases matching TRBD2. CDR1 is LNHDA and CDR2 is SQIVND in the germline V gene (reference sequence). The V and J ends lost 7 bases and 6 bases, in that order; junction bases with no gene match: 8. The CDR3 has 14 amino acids. CDR3 loop: CASNSGSGGNEQFF. Here the CDR3 DNA reads TGTGCCAGTAACAGCGGGAGTGGCGGCAATGAGCAGTTCTTC.

V and J are TRBV11-3 and TRBJ2-2; the D is unclear. CDR1 is SGHNT, CDR2 YENEEA, per germline. The CDR3 loop spans 13 amino acids. Trimming removed 5 bases at V and 5 bases at J, with 9 bases between. The DNA for the CDR3 is TGTGCCAGCAGCCCAGTCCCGACCGGGGAGCTGTTTTTT. This codes for CASSPVPTGELFF.

This clone was recorded once. The CDR3 DNA follows: TGTGCCAGCTCTCGTGGGGACAGGAACTACGAGCAGTACTTC. Translation: CASSRGDRNYEQYF. The chain combines TRBV18 with TRBJ2-7, with 8 bases matching TRBD1. After removal of 6 bases from V and 3 bases from J, the junction contained 7 bases not matched to a gene. The CDR3 sequence is 14 residues long. Germline CDR1 KGHSH, CDR2 LQKENI.

The chain links TRBV6-5 to TRBJ2-1; 9 bases map to TRBD2. The CDR3 extends over 13 amino acids. V shed 4 bases and J 15 bases; nucleotides not matched to a gene: 10. Germline CDR1 reads MNHEY; CDR2 reads SVGAGI. CDR3 in DNA: TGTGCCAGCAGTTCGGGTAGCGGGAGCGTGGGGTTCTTC. It is translated as CASSSGSGSVGFF.

This chain's CDR3 is CASSHGKPGQGTLEAFF. The CDR3 nucleotides are TGTGCCAGTAGCCACGGGAAACCGGGACAGGGAACGCTTGAAGCTTTCTTT. The rearrangement links TRBV19 to TRBJ1-1, with TRBD1 matching 9 bases. CDR3 length: 17 residues. Germline V lookup: CDR1 LNHDA, CDR2 SQIVND (reference sequence). With V trimmed by 6 bases and J by 7 bases, 18 bases remained unmatched.

This rearrangement joins TRBV28 to TRBJ2-7; possibly TRBD2 for D (6 bases). Germline V gene data show CDR1 as MDHEN and CDR2 as SYDVKM. The ends were cut back, 3 bases at V and 6 bases at J, with 9 bases in the middle. The CDR3 is 12 amino acids. The CDR3 is CASSLGGFEQYF. Here the CDR3 DNA reads TGTGCCAGCAGTTTGGGGGGATTCGAGCAGTACTTC.

The V and J genes are TRBV14 and TRBJ1-4; 9 bases are a match to TRBD1. Trimming at V came to 2 bases and at J to 1 base, leaving 5 bases not matched to a gene. The CDR3 loop spans 17 amino acids. The germline gives CDR1 SGHDN, CDR2 FVKESK. The CDR3 region is CASSQLGQGLTNEKLFF. DNA for the CDR3: TGTGCCAGCAGCCAACTAGGACAGGGGCTAACTAATGAAAAACTGTTTTTT.

The V call is TRBV30, the J call TRBJ2-7; 12 nucleotides match TRBD2. V gave up 0 bases and J gave up 6 bases; unmatched junction bases: 3. The germline CDR1 and CDR2 sequences are GTSNPN and SVGIG (reference sequence). The CDR3 has 14 amino acids. For the CDR3, the DNA is TGTGCCTGGAGTGTAGGACTAGCGGGGCCCGAGCAGTACTTC. It translates to CAWSVGLAGPEQYF.

V is TRBV19 and J is TRBJ1-2, with 7 bases lining up with TRBD1. CDR1 LNHDA and CDR2 SQIVND come from the germline V gene (reference sequence). The CDR3 consists of 19 residues. Germline trimming cut 5 bases from V and 0 bases from J; bases unmatched to any gene: 18. The CDR3: CASSDIPGQLKLANYGYTF. Written as DNA, the CDR3 is TGTGCCAGTAGTGACATACCGGGACAGCTGAAGTTAGCTAACTATGGCTACACCTTC.

The chain combines TRBV27 with TRBJ2-7; weak D call: TRBD2 (5 bases). Germline V gene sequence: CDR1 MNHEY, CDR2 SMNVEV (reference sequence). V was cut by 5 bases and J by 6 bases, with 11 bases left in between. This CDR3 is built from 12 residues. In DNA form, the CDR3 reads TGTGCCAGCAGTCCGGACTTGAGCGAGCAGTACTTC. Its translation is CASSPDLSEQYF.